These 30 T cell receptor beta chains share one sample of origin, sequenced in a study of blood T cell repertoires in COVID-19. TCRdb's table, derived via immunoSEQ multiplex PCR, lists solely in-frame clones and lacks some. This table has 200,000 to 300,000 clones, over 70% appearing once. Sequencing was carried out using peripheral blood. Source of these receptors: a human donor in a cohort sampled during active COVID-19.

This sequence joins TRBV27 and TRBJ1-2; possibly TRBD1 for D (6 bases). V lost 5 bases, J lost 4 bases, and 17 bases lay in between. This CDR3 is 15 amino acids long. The germline gives CDR1 MNHEY, CDR2 SMNVEV (reference sequence). The CDR3 protein is CASSTPSGGRYGYTF. The DNA for the CDR3 is TGTGCCAGCAGTACCCCCTCGGGGGGCCGCTATGGCTACACCTTC.

This chain links TRBV21-1 with TRBJ2-2; the DNA was not compared with TRBD1, the D call given in the table. TRBV21-1 is classified as a pseudogene. The CDR3 is 14 amino acids. The chain's CDR3 is CASSAARGTGELFF. The CDR3 DNA follows: TGTGCCAGCAGCGCAGCCAGGGGAACCGGGGAGCTGTTTTTT.

This clone has only a few counts. The chain recombines TRBV5-1 with TRBJ2-7, with 10 bases identical to TRBD2. V shed 4 bases, J shed 3 bases, and the junction held 7 bases outside the gene matches. Germline V gene data show CDR1 as SGHRS and CDR2 as YFSETQ. The CDR3 runs 15 residues. DNA for the CDR3: TGCGCCAGCAGCCTCCCTAGCGGGAGTGGCTACGAGCAGTACTTC. Translating gives CASSLPSGSGYEQYF. The full variable domain, in which reference TRBV5-1 and TRBJ2-7 provide the parts outside the CDR3, is KAGVTQTPRYLIKTRGQQVTLSCSPISGHRSVSWYQQTPGQGLQFLFEYFSETQRNKGNFPGRFSGRQFSNSRSEMNVSTLELGDSALYLCASSLPSGSGYEQYFGPGTRLTVT.

The V call is TRBV28, the J call TRBJ1-1; D unclear. The CDR3 consists of 13 residues. Trimming pared 5 bases from V and 4 bases from J, leaving 11 bases between. The germline gives CDR1 MDHEN, CDR2 SYDVKM. This CDR3 is CASSPHSLTEAFF. The CDR3 DNA reads TGTGCCAGCAGTCCTCACAGCCTCACTGAAGCTTTCTTT.

The chain recombines TRBV3-1 (or the pseudogene TRBV3-2) with TRBJ1-2, with a weak D call TRBD1 (5 bases). Trimming cost V 0 bases and J 9 bases, with 14 bases left between them. The CDR3 sequence is 14 residues long. Germline CDR1 reads LGHDT; CDR2 reads YNNKEL (reference sequence). DNA for the CDR3: TGTGCCAGCAGCCAAGACGGGGGTTGGCGTAGCTACACCTTC. Residues: CASSQDGGWRSYTF.

The chain is built from TRBV6-5 and TRBJ1-1, with a tentative D call TRBD1 (6 bases). Germline CDR1 is MNHEY and CDR2 is SVGAGI. Trimming took 0 bases from V and 6 from J, leaving 8 bases between them. The CDR3 covers 13 residues. This CDR3 is CASSYSGASEAFF. The CDR3 DNA follows: TGTGCCAGCAGTTACTCGGGGGCCTCTGAAGCTTTCTTT.

The chain recombines TRBV3-1 (or the pseudogene TRBV3-2) with TRBJ2-1; 9 bases align to TRBD2. J was trimmed by 5 bases and V by 7 bases; bases with no gene match: 6. CDR1 LGHDT and CDR2 YNNKEL come from the germline V gene (reference sequence). The CDR3 totals 14 residues. CDR3 nucleotide sequence: TGTGCCAGCACACGGCTAGCGGGGAACAATGAGCAGTTCTTC. Its translation is CASTRLAGNNEQFF.

This clone was seen a single time. The genes are TRBV28 and TRBJ1-4; 12 bases line up with TRBD1. Germline CDR1 is MDHEN and CDR2 is SYDVKM. Trimming cost V 6 bases and J 8 bases; bases outside gene matches: 10. The CDR3 loop spans 16 amino acids. The CDR3 spells CASRRGTGGIREKLFF. The CDR3 nucleotides are TGTGCCAGCAGGCGCGGGACAGGGGGCATTAGAGAAAAACTGTTTTTT.

Only a few counts were recorded for this clone. The V call is TRBV7-9, the J call TRBJ2-1; TRBD2 matches 8 bases. J gave up 7 bases and V 5 bases, and 4 bases lay outside the gene matches. The length of the CDR3 is 13 residues. Germline CDR1 reads SEHNR; CDR2 reads FQNEAQ (reference sequence). DNA of the CDR3: TGTGCCAGCAGCAGGAGCGGGAGTAATGAGCAGTTCTTC. Its protein product is CASSRSGSNEQFF.

The rearrangement joins TRBV6-5 to TRBJ2-7; 10 bases align to TRBD2. The CDR3 loop spans 14 amino acids. V trimming: 5 bases; J trimming: 4 bases; junction bases outside the gene matches: 5. The germline V gene encodes CDR1 MNHEY and CDR2 SVGAGI. CDR3: CASSTRSGRYEQYF. CDR3 nucleotides: TGTGCCAGCAGTACCCGTAGCGGGAGGTACGAGCAGTACTTC.

The V call is TRBV18, the J call TRBJ1-2; D not certain. The CDR3 totals 13 residues. V was shortened by 3 bases and J by 8 bases, with 13 bases between the two germline ends. In germline, CDR1 is KGHSH, CDR2 LQKENI. The CDR3 region has the DNA TGTGCCAGCTCACCTGGGCATTCGCAAGGCTACACCTTC. Translation gives CASSPGHSQGYTF.

The gene calls are TRBV28 and TRBJ1-5; the D gene is possibly TRBD1 (5 bases). This CDR3 is built from 17 residues. V was pared by 4 bases and J by 1 base, with 17 bases between. CDR1 and CDR2 from the germline V gene are MDHEN and SYDVKM. CDR3 sequence: CASSSLRGLGSNQPQHF. The CDR3 nucleotides read TGTGCCAGCAGTTCCCTTAGGGGCCTTGGGAGCAATCAGCCCCAGCATTTT.

This chain joins TRBV6-6 and TRBJ2-5; 11 bases map to TRBD2. The V and J ends lost 6 bases and 5 bases, in that order; junction bases with no gene match: 5. The length of the CDR3 is 14 residues. CDR1 MNHNY and CDR2 SVGAGI come from the germline V gene (reference sequence). The CDR3 region is CASSERTSGETQYF. CDR3 in DNA: TGTGCCAGCAGCGAAAGGACTAGCGGGGAGACCCAGTACTTC.

This chain connects TRBV9 to TRBJ1-6, with 8 bases aligning to TRBD1. CDR1 and CDR2 (germline): SGDLS, YYNGEE. The CDR3 is 14 residues long. V lost 4 bases, J lost 6 bases, and 3 bases stayed unmatched. The CDR3 region has the DNA TGTGCCAGCAGCTTACAGGGGGGTAATTCACCCCTCCACTTT. It specifies CASSLQGGNSPLHF.

A few counts support this clone. The chain has TRBV11-2 and TRBJ1-2; D is unresolved. V gave up 0 bases and J gave up 4 bases, with 6 bases separating them. The CDR3 is 13 amino acids. Germline V gives CDR1 SGHAT, CDR2 FQNNGV. In nucleotides, the CDR3 is TGTGCCAGCAGCTTAGACGGAGTCTATGGCTACACCTTC. As protein: CASSLDGVYGYTF.

This clone was counted ten times or more. The V gene is TRBV5-4, the J gene TRBJ2-2, with D possibly matching TRBD2 (6 bases). CDR3 length: 13 amino acids. CDR1 and CDR2 (germline): SGHNT, YYREEE (reference sequence). V lost 0 bases and J lost 6, with 6 bases in between. CDR3 in amino acids: CASSLERAGELFF. The DNA of the CDR3 is TGTGCCAGCAGCTTGGAGCGGGCCGGGGAGCTGTTTTTT.

The rearrangement joins TRBV6-5 to TRBJ1-3; D may be TRBD1 (6 bases). Trimming removed 7 bases from V and 1 base from J, with 14 bases in between. Germline values: CDR1 MNHEY, CDR2 SVGAGI. The length of the CDR3 is 15 residues. Here the CDR3 DNA reads TGTGCCAGCATCCCAAGAGGGGGATCTGGAAACACCATATATTTT. This sequence encodes CASIPRGGSGNTIYF.

J is TRBJ2-7 and V is TRBV2, with 7 bases matching TRBD1. Per the germline V gene, CDR1 is SNHLY and CDR2 is FYNNEI. J gave up 2 bases and V 6 bases, and 13 bases lay outside the gene matches. The CDR3 has 16 amino acids. The CDR3 spells CASSLRISGQTYEQYF. The CDR3 region has the DNA TGTGCCAGCAGCCTTAGAATATCGGGACAGACCTACGAGCAGTACTTC.

V is TRBV12-3 or TRBV12-4 and J is TRBJ1-5; the D gene is possibly TRBD1 (5 bases). The CDR3 spans 13 residues. V was pared by 3 bases and J by 5 bases, with 8 bases between. CDR3 sequence (DNA): TGTGCCAGCAGTTTTGGGGGGGATCAGCCCCAGCATTTT. It codes for CASSFGGDQPQHF.

The sample holds a few counts of this clone. V and J are TRBV6-2 or TRBV6-3 and TRBJ1-2; 7 bases line up with TRBD1. With V trimmed by 2 bases and J by 2 bases, 5 bases remained unmatched. Germline V gene data show CDR1 as MNHEY and CDR2 as SVGEGT. This CDR3 contains 15 residues. The CDR3 is CASSYRDRVNYGYTF. The CDR3, as DNA: TGTGCCAGCAGTTACAGGGACAGAGTAAACTATGGCTACACCTTC.

This chain uses TRBV9 with TRBJ1-1, with 8 positions matching TRBD1. The V and J ends lost 3 bases and 5 bases, in that order; junction bases with no gene match: 6. The CDR3 has 14 amino acids. Germline CDR1 SGDLS, CDR2 YYNGEE. As DNA, the CDR3 is TGTGCCAGCAGCGGACACGACAGGGGAACTGAAGCTTTCTTT. It is translated as CASSGHDRGTEAFF.

The rearrangement links TRBV2 to TRBJ2-6; D ambiguous. From germline, CDR1 is SNHLY and CDR2 FYNNEI. The CDR3 has 14 residues. The V end lost 6 bases, the J end lost 2 bases, and 8 bases lay between the germline ends. This CDR3 reads CASRTSTGANVLTF. The CDR3 DNA is TGTGCCAGCAGAACAAGTACTGGGGCCAACGTCCTGACTTTC.

V usage is TRBV27 and J usage is TRBJ2-7; 8 positions match TRBD1. Germline V lookup: CDR1 MNHEY, CDR2 SMNVEV (reference sequence). Germline trimming cut 3 bases from V and 7 bases from J; bases unmatched to any gene: 5. The CDR3 runs to 13 residues. DNA of the CDR3: TGTGCCAGCAGTTTGAGACAGGGGTATGAGCAGTACTTC. It translates to CASSLRQGYEQYF.

The gene calls are TRBV11-2 and TRBJ2-1, with 7 bases fitting TRBD2. The CDR3 extends over 16 amino acids. Germline assignment: CDR1 SGHAT and CDR2 FQNNGV. The J segment lost 1 base and the V segment lost 1 base, leaving 4 bases of the junction unmatched. The CDR3 DNA reads as TGTGCCAGCAGCTTAGTAAGCGGGAAGTCCTACAATGAGCAGTTCTTC. It yields the protein CASSLVSGKSYNEQFF.

This clone was observed a single time. The rearrangement uses TRBV3-1 (or the pseudogene TRBV3-2) and TRBJ2-3; TRBD1 matches at 10 bases. Per the germline V gene, CDR1 is LGHDT and CDR2 is YNNKEL (reference sequence). The CDR3 contains 16 residues. The J segment lost 2 bases and the V segment lost 4 bases, leaving 6 bases of the junction unmatched. CDR3: CASSLRDRGPTDTQYF. For the CDR3, the DNA is TGTGCCAGCAGCCTTAGGGACAGGGGCCCCACAGATACGCAGTATTTT.

This rearrangement joins TRBV5-4 to TRBJ2-1; 9 nucleotides match TRBD2. Germline V lookup: CDR1 SGHNT, CDR2 YYREEE (reference sequence). The CDR3 consists of 15 residues. With 2 bases clipped from V and 7 bases from J, the junction kept 7 bases outside the gene matches. This CDR3 is CASSFGGRAENEQFF. As DNA, the CDR3 is TGTGCCAGCAGCTTTGGCGGGAGGGCCGAGAATGAGCAGTTCTTC.

V gene TRBV6-1 combines with J gene TRBJ1-4; D might be TRBD1 (6 bases). The V end lost 1 base, the J end lost 4 bases, and 16 bases lay between the germline ends. Germline V lookup: CDR1 MNHNS, CDR2 SASEGT. The CDR3 extends over 17 amino acids. DNA for the CDR3: TGTGCCAGCAGTGAAGGCCAAGGGGGGGGCGTTAATGAAAAACTGTTTTTT. Translating it yields CASSEGQGGGVNEKLFF.

The chain recombines TRBV5-1 with TRBJ2-3; 7 nucleotides align to TRBD1. In germline, CDR1 is SGHRS, CDR2 YFSETQ. The CDR3 is made up of 15 amino acids. Trimming cost V 0 bases and J 2 bases; bases outside gene matches: 3. CDR3 sequence reads: CASSLEGASTDTQYF. DNA of the CDR3: TGCGCCAGCAGCTTGGAGGGGGCATCCACAGATACGCAGTATTTT.

V gene TRBV29-1 combines with J gene TRBJ1-1, with a tentative D call TRBD1 (5 bases). The CDR3 runs 13 residues. V was cut by 4 bases and J by 4 bases, with 13 bases left in between. Germline V CDR1 and CDR2: SQVTM, ANQGSEA. This chain's CDR3 is CSVGAGLVTEAFF. CDR3 bases: TGCAGCGTTGGTGCGGGGCTCGTCACTGAAGCTTTCTTT. Based on the CDR3 plus reference TRBV29-1 and TRBJ1-1, the full variable domain is SAVISQKPSRDICQRGTSLTIQCQVDSQVTMMFWYRQQPGQSLTLIATANQGSEATYESGFVIDKFPISRPNLTFSTLTVSNMSPEDSSIYLCSVGAGLVTEAFFGQGTRLTVV.

This sequence joins TRBV10-1 and TRBJ2-3; D possibly corresponds to TRBD2 (6 bases). This CDR3 has 16 residues. The V end lost 3 bases, the J end lost 0 bases, and 13 bases lay between the germline ends. Germline V gene lookup returns CDR1 WNHNN and CDR2 SYGVQD (reference sequence). Written as DNA, the CDR3 is TGCGCCAGCAGTGAAGTAGCGGAAACTAGCACAGATACGCAGTATTTT. Its protein product is CASSEVAETSTDTQYF.